This T cell receptor beta chain was obtained from a study of breast tumors, draining lymph nodes, adjacent tissues. Regarding the study as a whole: Tumor T cell lymph node origin was a supported hypothesis, not proven.

This clonotype showed up many times. Its specificity is not known. This CDR3 is built from 18 residues. The V gene's germline CDR1 is SGHRS and CDR2 YFSETQ. V gave up 3 bases and J gave up 3 bases; unmatched junction bases: 11. TCRdb re-derived calls from the multiplex PCR reads in MiXCR, one entry per CDR3 protein. The sample holds approximately 200,000 distinct CDR3 sequences, approximately 33% seen once. Axillary draining lymph nodes of breast cancer patients supplied the node samples. Sequenced sample: axillary lymph node tissue. The sequence was obtained from a female donor with breast cancer. Some clones in this sample may be carry-over from other donors' samples. This chain uses TRBV5-1 with TRBJ2-5, with TRBD2 matching 13 bases. The CDR3 is CASSSRLETSGRKETQYF. Written as DNA, the CDR3 is TGCGCCAGCAGCTCGCGTCTTGAGACTAGCGGGAGGAAAGAGACCCAGTACTTC.